One and the same sample provided the 2 T cell receptor beta chains below, sequenced in a study of cytomegalovirus exposure and HLA in healthy donors. PCR involved 60 Vbeta and 13 Jbeta primers. Assay: immunoSEQ multiplex PCR; the TCRdb copy retains only in-frame clones and omits some. The sample carries hundreds of thousands of clones, over 70% recorded once. Sequenced sample: PBMCs. The receptors shown here come from a woman aged 55 to 70 in good health and CMV-seropositive.

This sequence joins TRBV5-4 and TRBJ2-7, with a weak D call TRBD2 (5 bases). CDR1 is SGHNT, CDR2 YYREEE, per germline (reference sequence). The CDR3 extends over 12 amino acids. Between the trimmed V and J ends, which lost 4 bases and 5 bases, there was a span of 10 bases. The CDR3 coding sequence is TGTGCCAGCAGCCAGACGAGGGACGAGCAGTACTTC. As protein: CASSQTRDEQYF.

J is TRBJ1-5 and V is TRBV4-1; the D is unclear. The CDR3 has 15 amino acids. Trimming removed 0 bases from V and 7 bases from J, with 13 bases in between. Germline CDR1 and CDR2: MGHRA and YSYEKL. In DNA form, the CDR3 reads TGCGCCAGCAGCCAAGAATTAACCGAGATGCAGCCCCAGCATTTT. Protein product: CASSQELTEMQPQHF.